The rows below give T cell receptor beta chains drawn from one sample of a study of memory CD4+ T cells and cytomegalovirus serostatus. Only in-frame clones appear in the TCRdb table, and some are missing; sequencing was by immunoSEQ multiplex PCR. Here the sample spans about 25,000 clones, roughly 76% being singletons. The material sequenced was memory CD4+ T cells from blood. The receptors here all came from an adult in good health and CMV-seronegative. CDR3s include the opening cysteine and the closing phenylalanine or tryptophan. D genes are given only for firm matches. Clone size is not always given. Where it is, it says once, few, many or a class for expanded clones.

once	TRBV6-5	TRBD1	TRBJ2-3	CASSSYDRGGTDTQYF	TGTGCCAGCAGTTCCTACGACAGGGGTGGCACAGATACGCAGTATTTT
few	TRBV6-1	TRBD1	TRBJ1-5	CASSMTGYLGQPQHF	TGTGCCAGCAGCATGACAGGGTATCTTGGTCAGCCCCAGCATTTT
-	TRBV10-3	TRBD2	TRBJ2-7	CAITRTSGGTIEQYF	TGTGCCATCACCCGGACTAGCGGGGGGACAATCGAGCAGTACTTC
-	TRBV6-4	-	TRBJ2-2	CASSGQVTGELFF	TGTGCCAGCAGTGGACAGGTCACCGGGGAGCTGTTTTTT
-	TRBV7-8	TRBD2	TRBJ2-7	CASSWTSGRAYEQYF	TGTGCCAGCAGCTGGACTAGCGGGAGGGCTTACGAGCAGTACTTC
-	TRBV29-1	-	TRBJ1-1	CSGGKGSTEAFF	TGCAGCGGGGGCAAGGGAAGCACTGAAGCTTTCTTT
few	TRBV29-1	-	TRBJ2-2	CSASGIGELFF	TGCAGCGCATCGGGGATCGGGGAGCTGTTTTTT
-	TRBV9	TRBD1	TRBJ1-4	CASSVEVGQGNEKLFF	TGTGCCAGCAGCGTAGAAGTTGGACAGGGGAATGAAAAACTGTTTTTT
-	TRBV7-9	TRBD1	TRBJ2-2	CASSLTGGFTGELFF	TGTGCCAGCAGCCTCACAGGGGGTTTTACCGGGGAGCTGTTTTTT
-	TRBV5-1	-	TRBJ2-3	CASRIAVSTDTQYF	TGCGCCAGCAGAATCGCGGTTAGCACAGATACGCAGTATTTT
-	TRBV7-8	-	TRBJ1-4	CASSLVRGTSQELFF	TGTGCCAGCAGCTTAGTAAGAGGGACATCTCAGGAACTGTTTTTT
-	TRBV7-7	-	TRBJ2-3	CASSLAEADTQYF	TGTGCCAGCAGCTTAGCGGAAGCCGATACGCAGTATTTT
-	TRBV11-2	TRBD2	TRBJ2-3	CASSPGLATDTQYF	TGTGCCAGCAGCCCGGGACTAGCAACAGATACGCAGTATTTT
-	TRBV11-2	-	TRBJ2-3	CATQSSGFADTQYF	TGTGCCACCCAATCAAGCGGTTTTGCAGATACGCAGTATTTT
-	TRBV5-6	TRBD2	TRBJ2-1	CASSFRTGGSSYNEQFF	TGTGCCAGCAGCTTCCGGACGGGGGGTAGCTCCTACAATGAGCAGTTCTTC
-	TRBV5-6	-	TRBJ1-1	CASSLLQRTEAFF	TGTGCCAGCAGCTTGCTTCAGCGCACTGAAGCTTTCTTT
-	TRBV19	-	TRBJ1-1	CASSGRPNTEAFF	TGTGCCAGTAGTGGCAGACCTAACACTGAAGCTTTCTTT
-	TRBV12-5	-	TRBJ2-1	CASGLEFF	TGTGCTAGTGGTTTGGAGTTCTTC
-	TRBV10-3	-	TRBJ2-3	CAIGGDTQYF	TGTGCCATCGGGGGAGATACGCAGTATTTT
-	TRBV10-3	-	TRBJ1-1	CAISDTGTLTTEAFF	TGTGCCATCAGTGATACCGGGACTCTTACTACTGAAGCTTTCTTT
few	TRBV5-4	-	TRBJ2-5	CASSLGSQETQYF	TGTGCCAGCAGCTTGGGCAGCCAAGAGACCCAGTACTTC
few	TRBV2	-	TRBJ1-1	CASRGQENTEAFF	TGTGCCAGCAGGGGGCAGGAGAACACTGAAGCTTTCTTT
once	TRBV11-2	TRBD1	TRBJ2-1	CASSLGQGRNNEQFF	TGTGCCAGCAGCCTCGGACAGGGCCGGAACAATGAGCAGTTCTTC
once	TRBV6-1	TRBD1	TRBJ2-7	CASSEGDRAGEQYF	TGTGCCAGCAGTGAAGGGGACAGGGCCGGGGAGCAGTACTTC
-	TRBV6-1	-	TRBJ2-3	CASSGLGGQGDTQYF	TGTGCCAGCAGTGGGCTGGGGGGGCAAGGGGATACGCAGTATTTT
-	TRBV9	-	TRBJ2-3	CASSVNNGVGDTQYF	TGTGCCAGCAGCGTAAATAACGGGGTAGGGGATACGCAGTATTTT
-	TRBV7-9	TRBD2	TRBJ2-2	CASSLLAVNTGELFF	TGTGCCAGCAGCTTACTAGCGGTTAACACCGGGGAGCTGTTTTTT
-	TRBV29-1	TRBD2	TRBJ2-7	CSVMGGKSYEQYF	TGCAGCGTTATGGGGGGGAAATCCTACGAGCAGTACTTC
-	TRBV10-3	-	TRBJ1-1	CAISQMTGNTEAFF	TGTGCCATCAGCCAGATGACAGGTAACACTGAAGCTTTCTTT
-	TRBV18	TRBD1	TRBJ2-4	CASSQTGGGLNIQYF	TGTGCCAGCTCACAAACAGGGGGCGGATTAAACATTCAGTACTTC
-	TRBV5-8	-	TRBJ2-4	CASSLFTGSAKNIQYF	TGTGCCAGCAGCTTGTTCACGGGGTCAGCCAAAAACATTCAGTACTTC
-	TRBV14	-	TRBJ2-7	CASSQVYPASNPYEQYF	TGTGCCAGCAGCCAAGTTTATCCGGCTAGCAATCCCTACGAGCAGTACTTC
-	TRBV5-6	-	TRBJ2-7	CASNPGDGSGYEQYF	TGTGCCAGCAACCCGGGGGATGGAAGCGGCTACGAGCAGTACTTC
-	TRBV6-5	-	TRBJ1-6	CASSYSGGRRSPLHF	TGTGCCAGCAGTTACTCGGGAGGGAGGCGTTCACCCCTCCACTTT
-	TRBV18	TRBD1	TRBJ1-2	CASEGQGAKGYTF	TGTGCCAGCGAAGGACAGGGGGCGAAAGGCTACACCTTC
-	TRBV9	TRBD1	TRBJ2-5	CASSVRTGQQETQYF	TGTGCCAGCAGCGTACGAACGGGACAGCAAGAGACCCAGTACTTC
few	TRBV30	-	TRBJ1-1	CAWSVQGNTEAFF	TGTGCCTGGAGTGTACAGGGAAACACTGAAGCTTTCTTT
-	TRBV10-3	-	TRBJ2-5	CAISTRPQETQYF	TGTGCCATCAGTACTAGACCCCAGGAGACCCAGTACTTC
-	TRBV9	TRBD2	TRBJ2-2	CASSVDWTSRTGELFF	TGTGCCAGCAGCGTAGATTGGACTAGCAGGACCGGGGAGCTGTTTTTT
-	TRBV7-2	-	TRBJ2-2	CASSKGGFANTGELFF	TGTGCCAGCAGCAAAGGGGGGTTCGCGAACACCGGGGAGCTGTTTTTT
-	TRBV7-7	TRBD2	TRBJ2-3	CASSLGLAGATDTQYF	TGTGCTAGCAGCTTGGGACTAGCGGGGGCAACAGATACGCAGTATTTT